The entry that follows covers one T cell receptor beta chain sequence. In germline, CDR1 is LNHDA, CDR2 SQIVND (reference sequence). V dropped 1 base and J dropped 5 bases, with 11 bases sitting between them. CDR3 size: 14 residues. This sample stems from a study of OX40 agonist ivuxolimab in advanced cancers. Study-wide context: Treatment of patients was with ivuxolimab, an agonistic anti-OX40 (CD134) antibody.

Generated by immunoSEQ multiplex PCR, the TCRdb table keeps only in-frame clones and is missing some. The sample holds several thousand clones; 92% are singletons and the top ten take around 2%. The sample was CD4+ or CD8+ T cells sorted from blood, taken in a trial of the OX40 agonist ivuxolimab. The TCR originated in an adult with an advanced solid tumor such as melanoma, head and neck, liver or kidney cancer. The rearrangement uses TRBV19 and TRBJ1-2, with D hard to call. CDR3 nucleotides: TGTGCCAGTAGTATAGGTCGAGGACCTTATGGCTACACCTTC. Protein product: CASSIGRGPYGYTF.